Below are 5 T cell receptor beta chains sequenced from a single sample in a study of OX40 agonist ivuxolimab in advanced cancers. Here immunoSEQ multiplex PCR was the method, and the copy in TCRdb shows in-frame clones only, minus some. The repertoire holds over 55,000 clones, with 85% to 95% as singletons. The sample here was CD4+ or CD8+ T cells sorted from blood, taken in a trial of the OX40 agonist ivuxolimab. These receptor sequences come from an adult with an advanced solid tumor such as melanoma, head and neck, liver or kidney cancer.

V gene TRBV6-1 combines with J gene TRBJ2-2; D is ambiguous. The CDR3 contains 14 residues. Germline-derived CDR1 and CDR2 are MNHNS and SASEGT. The V end was cut by 8 bases, the J end by 3 bases, with 13 bases between. CDR3 coding DNA: TGTGCCAGCCAAAGTCCGATACACACCGGGGAGCTGTTTTTT. This gives the protein CASQSPIHTGELFF.

The V and J genes are TRBV7-9 and TRBJ2-5; 7 nucleotides line up with TRBD2. The CDR3 totals 13 residues. V lost 3 bases, J lost 5 bases, and 3 bases stayed unmatched. Germline V lookup: CDR1 SEHNR, CDR2 FQNEAQ (reference sequence). In DNA form, the CDR3 reads TGTGCCAGCAGCTTGAGGCGGGAGGAGACCCAGTACTTC. As protein: CASSLRREETQYF.

This clone was counted between two and nine times. J is TRBJ1-2 and V is TRBV2, with no clear D. V was clipped by 2 bases and J by 1 base, with 14 bases between them. Germline-derived CDR1 and CDR2 are SNHLY and FYNNEI. This CDR3 region has 16 residues. CDR3 nucleotides: TGTGCCAGCAGTGAATTCGAAGATGGGGTTAACTATGGCTACACCTTC. It encodes CASSEFEDGVNYGYTF.

The chain couples TRBV5-1 to TRBJ2-3; 9 nucleotides line up with TRBD1. Germline values: CDR1 SGHRS, CDR2 YFSETQ. This CDR3 comprises 16 residues. Trimming removed 0 bases from V and 5 bases from J; junction bases left unmatched: 7. CDR3 sequence (DNA): TGCGCCAGCAGCTTGGATTTGGGACAGGGAAAAGATACGCAGTATTTT. Protein product: CASSLDLGQGKDTQYF.

The CDR3 sequence is CASISHSYEQYF. The CDR3 DNA reads TGTGCCAGCATCTCACACTCCTACGAGCAGTACTTC. This chain links TRBV25-1 with TRBJ2-7; D remains unclear. V shed 7 bases and J shed 0 bases, with 7 bases lying between them. CDR1 and CDR2 (germline): MGHDK, SYGVNS. The CDR3 loop spans 12 amino acids.